The sequence of this T cell receptor beta chain was determined in a study of T cell repertoires in cytomegalovirus infection. Whole-study context: From public TCR beta signatures came an indication of both CMV infection and matching HLA type.

Only one count was recorded for this clonotype. As yet, its antigen is unknown. TCRdb itself ran the reads through MiXCR, one entry per CDR3 protein. The table lists around 300,000 distinct CDR3 sequences, under 25% of them singletons. General study results and limits: Clonotypes of TCR beta that were HLA-C-restricted and CMV-specific dominated the ex vivo response.

Sequenced material: cultured PBMCs, taken from culture after CMV antigen stimulation. The clonotype was recovered from a human donor in good health (CMV status not recorded). Some clones in this sample may be carry-over from other donors' samples.

The CDR3 is CASSPGLAGGSDEQFF. Written as DNA, the CDR3 is TGTGCCAGCAGTCCCGGACTAGCGGGAGGGTCGGATGAGCAGTTCTTC. The chain combines TRBV12-3 or TRBV12-4 with TRBJ2-1, with 15 bases lining up with TRBD2. Trimming removed 5 bases from V and 8 bases from J; junction bases left unmatched: 7. This CDR3 has 16 amino acids.